This T cell receptor (beta chain) was recovered during a study of metastatic and nonmetastatic thyroid tumors. Background on the study: The authors compared repertoires across blood and tumor or nodule tissue from malignant and benign thyroid patients.

TCRdb reassembled clones from the PCR reads with MiXCR. The top ten clones hold about 3.5% of a sample with some 46,000 clones, approximately 24% of them seen once. The ends were cut back, 3 bases at V and 5 bases at J, with 13 bases in the middle. In germline, CDR1 is KGHDR, CDR2 SFDVKD. The CDR3 extends over 15 amino acids. Ahead of thyroid surgery, no patient had received treatment of any kind. The sequence came from a male donor with papillary thyroid cancer or a benign thyroid nodule (not recorded which). Some clones in this sample may be carry-over from other donors' samples. Sample: blood. The rearrangement links TRBV24-1 to TRBJ2-1; D may be TRBD1 (6 bases). The CDR3 protein is CATSDKGEINNEQFF. For the CDR3, the DNA is TGTGCCACCAGTGATAAGGGGGAGATCAACAATGAGCAGTTCTTC.